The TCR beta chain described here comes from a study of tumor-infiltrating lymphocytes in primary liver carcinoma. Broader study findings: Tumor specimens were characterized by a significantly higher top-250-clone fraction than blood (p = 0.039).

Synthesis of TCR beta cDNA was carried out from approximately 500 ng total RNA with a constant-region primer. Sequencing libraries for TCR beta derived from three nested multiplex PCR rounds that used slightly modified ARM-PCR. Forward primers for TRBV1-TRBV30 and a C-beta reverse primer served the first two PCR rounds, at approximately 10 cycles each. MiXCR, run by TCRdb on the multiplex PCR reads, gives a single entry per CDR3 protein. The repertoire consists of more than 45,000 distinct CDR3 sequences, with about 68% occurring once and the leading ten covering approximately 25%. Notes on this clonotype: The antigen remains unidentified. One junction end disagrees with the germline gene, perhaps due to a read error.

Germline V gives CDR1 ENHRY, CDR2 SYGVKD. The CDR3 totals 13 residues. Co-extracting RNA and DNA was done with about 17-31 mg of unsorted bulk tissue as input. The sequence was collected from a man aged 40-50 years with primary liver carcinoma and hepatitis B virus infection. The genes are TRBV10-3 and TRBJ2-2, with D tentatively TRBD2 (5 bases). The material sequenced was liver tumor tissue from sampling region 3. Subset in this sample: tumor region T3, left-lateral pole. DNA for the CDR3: TGTGCCAGTACATGCTGGAACACCGGGGAGCTGTCTTTT. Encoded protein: CASTCWNTGELSF.